Each of the 19 T cell receptor beta chains below was sequenced from the same sample in a study of technical replicates of blood from a handful of donors. Generated by immunoSEQ multiplex PCR, the TCRdb table keeps only in-frame clones and is missing some. The table includes approximately 16,000 clones, more than 75% detected once. The sequenced sample was PBMCs. These receptors all stem from a human donor in good health.

V gene TRBV19 combines with J gene TRBJ1-5; 7 positions match TRBD1. The ends lost 4 bases at V and 4 bases at J; junction bases unmatched: 10. The CDR3 is made up of 16 amino acids. Germline assignment: CDR1 LNHDA and CDR2 SQIVND (reference sequence). For the CDR3, the DNA is TGTGCCAGTAGTACTTCACAGGGGATAGGAAATCAGCCCCAGCATTTT. It yields the protein CASSTSQGIGNQPQHF.

The V and J genes are TRBV10-3 and TRBJ2-1, with 10 bases lining up with TRBD2. V was pared by 10 bases and J by 9 bases, with 9 bases of the junction left unmatched. CDR3 length: 13 residues. Germline-derived CDR1 and CDR2 are ENHRY and SYGVKD. This CDR3 is CATQEREGIEQFF. CDR3 DNA sequence: TGTGCCACTCAGGAGCGGGAGGGAATTGAGCAGTTCTTC.

The chain carries TRBV18 and TRBJ2-5; 10 bases are a match to TRBD1. The CDR3 contains 15 residues. From germline, CDR1 is KGHSH and CDR2 LQKENI. V gave up 6 bases and J gave up 4 bases; unmatched junction bases: 8. The DNA of the CDR3 is TGTGCCAGCTCCCCCCGGGACAGGGGTGGAGAGACCCAGTACTTC. This codes for CASSPRDRGGETQYF.

The rearrangement joins TRBV7-7 to TRBJ2-5, with 7 bases aligning to TRBD1. CDR3 size: 14 residues. Germline CDR1 and CDR2: SSHAT and FNYEAQ (reference sequence). The J segment lost 7 bases and the V segment lost 1 base, leaving 6 bases of the junction unmatched. Written as DNA, the CDR3 is TGTGCCAGCAGCTTAGAGGGGGCCTCGGGGACCCAGTACTTC. Protein: CASSLEGASGTQYF.

The chain joins TRBV18 to TRBJ2-5; D is perhaps TRBD1 (5 bases). The CDR3 spans 15 residues. Trimming stripped 3 bases from V and 5 bases from J, with 16 bases between. The germline gives CDR1 KGHSH, CDR2 LQKENI. The CDR3 spells CASSPPTERQETQYF. The CDR3 nucleotides are TGTGCCAGCTCACCGCCGACAGAGCGTCAGGAGACCCAGTACTTC. The variable domain in full, with the rest retrieved from reference TRBV18 and TRBJ2-5, is NAGVMQNPRHLVRRRGQEARLRCSPMKGHSHVYWYRQLPEEGLKFMVYLQKENIIDESGMPKERFSAEFPKEGPSILRIQQVVRGDSAAYFCASSPPTERQETQYFGPGTRLLVL.

The chain couples TRBV18 to TRBJ2-7, with a tentative D call TRBD2 (5 bases). The V and J ends lost 2 bases and 5 bases respectively, with 13 bases between them. The CDR3 spans 14 residues. CDR1 is KGHSH and CDR2 is LQKENI in the germline V gene. Written as DNA, the CDR3 is TGTGCCAGCTCACCAGTTTCCCACGGGGACGAGCAGTACTTC. It translates to CASSPVSHGDEQYF.

The chain couples TRBV18 to TRBJ2-3; a weak D match, TRBD2 (6 bases). The germline V and J ends were trimmed by 0 bases and 6 bases, with 13 bases remaining between them. CDR1 and CDR2 (germline): KGHSH, LQKENI. The CDR3 spans 15 residues. This chain's CDR3 is CASSPPGLAMDTQYF. Written as DNA, the CDR3 is TGTGCCAGCTCACCACCCGGGCTAGCGATGGATACGCAGTATTTT.

The chain combines TRBV7-3 with TRBJ2-5; D is perhaps TRBD2 (5 bases). Trimming removed 5 bases at V and 5 bases at J, with 18 bases between. Per germline, CDR1 SGHTA and CDR2 FQGTGA. The CDR3 loop spans 15 amino acids. CDR3 sequence: CASSPSGTSWETQYF. The CDR3 DNA reads TGTGCCAGCAGCCCCTCGGGAACTAGTTGGGAGACCCAGTACTTC.

This clone was seen once. The V call is TRBV5-1, the J call TRBJ1-6; 7 nucleotides line up with TRBD1. Per the germline V gene, CDR1 is SGHRS and CDR2 is YFSETQ. The CDR3 extends over 15 amino acids. The trim removed 5 bases at V and 7 bases at J, leaving 9 bases unmatched. As DNA, the CDR3 is TGCGCCAGCAGAAAGACAGGGTTAGAGAATTCACCCCTCCACTTT. Translation gives CASRKTGLENSPLHF.

The V gene is TRBV23-1, the J gene TRBJ2-5; 8 bases map to TRBD2. TRBV23-1 has ORF status, its function being uncertain. This CDR3 spans 16 amino acids. The trim removed 0 bases at V and 0 bases at J, leaving 3 bases unmatched. The CDR3, as DNA: TGCGCCAGCAGTCAATCGATGACTAGCGACCAAGAGACCCAGTACTTC. It encodes CASSQSMTSDQETQYF.

The chain couples TRBV4-2 to TRBJ2-1, with 10 positions matching TRBD2. The germline gives CDR1 LGHNA, CDR2 YNFKEQ. The CDR3 length is 17 residues. J gave up 7 bases and V 2 bases, and 11 bases lay outside the gene matches. The CDR3, as DNA: TGTGCCAGCAGCCAATCTCCCACTAGCGGGATTAGTAATGAGCAGTTCTTC. Translating gives CASSQSPTSGISNEQFF.

The rearrangement uses TRBV7-6 and TRBJ2-5, with D possibly being TRBD2 (6 bases). The germline V gene encodes CDR1 SGHVS and CDR2 FNYEAQ. The CDR3 has 14 residues. V dropped 5 bases and J dropped 4 bases, with 14 bases sitting between them. This chain's CDR3 is CASSLQVGGETQYF. DNA for the CDR3: TGTGCCAGCAGCCTACAGGTGGGGGGAGAGACCCAGTACTTC.

This chain links TRBV6-6 with TRBJ1-2; a possible D gene is TRBD1 (6 bases). The germline V gene has CDR1 MNHNY and CDR2 SVGAGI (reference sequence). CDR3 length equals 13 residues. Trimming removed 5 bases from V and 3 bases from J, with 10 bases in between. The chain's CDR3 is CASSGRGDYGYTF. The CDR3 DNA reads TGTGCCAGCAGTGGCAGGGGAGACTATGGCTACACCTTC.

The genes are TRBV2 and TRBJ2-2; 7 bases are shared with TRBD2. The CDR3 extends over 16 amino acids. V gave up 6 bases and J gave up 2 bases; unmatched junction bases: 9. The germline V gene encodes CDR1 SNHLY and CDR2 FYNNEI. The CDR3 DNA reads as TGTGCCAGCAGCCTCTCTGGCGGGGGTAACACCGGGGAGCTGTTTTTT. Protein: CASSLSGGGNTGELFF.

The genes are TRBV7-8 and TRBJ1-2; 8 nucleotides agree with TRBD1. CDR3 length equals 13 residues. Germline CDR1 and CDR2: SGHVS and FQNEAQ. V dropped 2 bases and J dropped 7; count of bases not matched to a gene: 3. The CDR3 nucleotides are TGTGCCAGCAGCTTATCAGGGGGCGGTGGCTACACCTTC. Translation gives CASSLSGGGGYTF. Drawing the rest from reference TRBV7-8 and TRBJ1-2, the complete variable domain is GAGVSQSPRYKVAKRGQDVALRCDPISGHVSLFWYQQALGQGPEFLTYFQNEAQLDKSGLPSDRFFAERPEGSVSTLKIQRTQQEDSAVYLCASSLSGGGGYTFGSGTRLTVV.

The rearrangement links TRBV6-5 to TRBJ2-5; the D gene is possibly TRBD2 (6 bases). The V and J ends lost 6 bases and 5 bases respectively, with 16 bases between them. Germline V lookup: CDR1 MNHEY, CDR2 SVGAGI. CDR3 length equals 14 residues. CDR3 region: CASRSPGGWETQYF. For the CDR3, the DNA is TGTGCCAGCAGGTCACCCGGGGGTTGGGAGACCCAGTACTTC.

V usage is TRBV7-3 and J usage is TRBJ2-2; TRBD2 matches 9 bases. The CDR3 loop spans 17 amino acids. Germline CDR1 SGHTA, CDR2 FQGTGA. V shed 0 bases, J shed 6 bases, and the junction held 8 bases outside the gene matches. CDR3 nucleotide sequence: TGTGCCAGCAGCTTAACTAGCGGGAGCTTCCTACCCGGGGAGCTGTTTTTT. This codes for CASSLTSGSFLPGELFF.

The sample holds one count of this clone. The V gene is TRBV11-1, the J gene TRBJ2-7; D perhaps matches TRBD1 (5 bases). The CDR3 covers 15 residues. V lost 0 bases, J lost 2 bases, and 11 bases lay in between. In germline, CDR1 is SGHAT, CDR2 FQDESV (reference sequence). The chain's CDR3 is CASSLARQGTYEQYF. The CDR3 DNA reads as TGTGCCAGCAGCTTAGCCCGTCAGGGTACCTACGAGCAGTACTTC.

V gene TRBV4-2 combines with J gene TRBJ2-3, with a weak D call TRBD2 (6 bases). V lost 0 bases and J 6 bases, leaving 16 bases between the germline ends. The CDR3 runs 16 residues. Germline CDR1 LGHNA, CDR2 YNFKEQ. The CDR3 protein is CASSQEGRGVQDTQYF. The CDR3 DNA reads TGTGCCAGCAGCCAAGAAGGGCGGGGCGTTCAGGATACGCAGTATTTT.